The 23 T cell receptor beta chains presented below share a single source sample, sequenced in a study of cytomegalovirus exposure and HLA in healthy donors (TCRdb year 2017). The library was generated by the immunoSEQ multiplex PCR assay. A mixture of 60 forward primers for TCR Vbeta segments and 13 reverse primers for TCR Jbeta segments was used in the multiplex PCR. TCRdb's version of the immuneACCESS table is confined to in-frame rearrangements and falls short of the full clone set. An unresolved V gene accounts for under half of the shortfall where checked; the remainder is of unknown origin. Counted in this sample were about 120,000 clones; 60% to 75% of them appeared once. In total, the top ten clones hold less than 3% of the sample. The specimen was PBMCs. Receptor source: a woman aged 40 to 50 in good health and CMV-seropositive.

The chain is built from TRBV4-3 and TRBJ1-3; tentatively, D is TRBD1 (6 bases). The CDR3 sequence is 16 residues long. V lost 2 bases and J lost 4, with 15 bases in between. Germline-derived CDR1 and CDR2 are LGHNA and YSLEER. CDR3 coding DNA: TGCGCCAGCAGCCAAACTACCCAGGGGCTCGGAAACACCATATATTTT. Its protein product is CASSQTTQGLGNTIYF.

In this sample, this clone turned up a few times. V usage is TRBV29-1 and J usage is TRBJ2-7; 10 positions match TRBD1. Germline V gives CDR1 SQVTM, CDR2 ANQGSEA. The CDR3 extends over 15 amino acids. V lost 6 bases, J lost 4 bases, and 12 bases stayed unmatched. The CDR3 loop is CSVLIRDRGSYEQYF. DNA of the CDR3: TGCAGCGTCCTGATCCGGGACAGGGGTTCTTACGAGCAGTACTTC.

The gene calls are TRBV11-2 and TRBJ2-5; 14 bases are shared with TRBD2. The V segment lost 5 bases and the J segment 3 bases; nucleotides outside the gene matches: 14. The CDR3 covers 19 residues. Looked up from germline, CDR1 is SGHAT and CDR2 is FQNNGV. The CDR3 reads CASSHFSGLAGVGEETQYF. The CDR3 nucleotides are TGTGCCAGCAGCCACTTCTCGGGACTAGCGGGAGTAGGGGAAGAGACCCAGTACTTC.

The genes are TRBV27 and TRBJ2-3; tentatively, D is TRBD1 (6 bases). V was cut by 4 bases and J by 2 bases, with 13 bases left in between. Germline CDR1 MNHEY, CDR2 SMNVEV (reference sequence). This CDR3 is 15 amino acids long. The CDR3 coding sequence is TGTGCCAGCAGTTCGGGACAAGACGACACAGATACGCAGTATTTT. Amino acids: CASSSGQDDTDTQYF.

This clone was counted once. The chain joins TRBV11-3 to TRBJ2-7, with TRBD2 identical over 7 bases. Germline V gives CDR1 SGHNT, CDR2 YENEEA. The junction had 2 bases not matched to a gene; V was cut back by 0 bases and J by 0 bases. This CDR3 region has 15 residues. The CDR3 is CASSLEAGSSYEQYF. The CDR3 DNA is TGTGCCAGCAGCTTAGAAGCGGGAAGCTCCTACGAGCAGTACTTC.

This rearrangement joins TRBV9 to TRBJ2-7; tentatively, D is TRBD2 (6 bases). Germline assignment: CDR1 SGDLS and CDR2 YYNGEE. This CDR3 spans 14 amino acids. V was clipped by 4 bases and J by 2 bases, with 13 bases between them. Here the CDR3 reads CASSLDGRTYEQYF. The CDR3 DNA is TGTGCCAGCAGCTTGGATGGGAGGACCTACGAGCAGTACTTC.

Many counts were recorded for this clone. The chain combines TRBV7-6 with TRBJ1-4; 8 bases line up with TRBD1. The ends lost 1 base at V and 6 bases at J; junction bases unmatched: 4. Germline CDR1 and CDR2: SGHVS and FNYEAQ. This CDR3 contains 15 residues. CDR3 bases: TGTGCCAGCAGCTTAGAAGCGACAGGGGATGAAAAACTGTTTTTT. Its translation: CASSLEATGDEKLFF.

CDR3 bases: TGTGCCAGTAGCGGGACAGGGGTTTTTTATGGCTACACCTTC. It translates to CASSGTGVFYGYTF. V usage is TRBV19 and J usage is TRBJ1-2; 10 bases map to TRBD1. The CDR3 contains 14 residues. Germline CDR1 and CDR2: LNHDA and SQIVND (reference sequence). The V and J ends lost 6 bases and 5 bases, in that order; junction bases with no gene match: 6.

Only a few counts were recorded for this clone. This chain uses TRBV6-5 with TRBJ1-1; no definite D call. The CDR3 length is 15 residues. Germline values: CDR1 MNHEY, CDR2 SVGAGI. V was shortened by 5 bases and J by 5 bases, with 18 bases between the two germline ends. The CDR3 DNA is TGTGCCAGCAGTCACGGAGGGCTTGGAGGGACTGAAGCTTTCTTT. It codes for CASSHGGLGGTEAFF.

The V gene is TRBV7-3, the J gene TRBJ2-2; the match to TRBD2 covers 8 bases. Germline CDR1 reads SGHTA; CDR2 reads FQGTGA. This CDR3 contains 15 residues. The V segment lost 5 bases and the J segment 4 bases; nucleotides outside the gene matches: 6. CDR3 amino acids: CASSRTSLATGELFF. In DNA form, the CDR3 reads TGTGCCAGCAGCCGGACTAGCCTGGCCACCGGGGAGCTGTTTTTT.

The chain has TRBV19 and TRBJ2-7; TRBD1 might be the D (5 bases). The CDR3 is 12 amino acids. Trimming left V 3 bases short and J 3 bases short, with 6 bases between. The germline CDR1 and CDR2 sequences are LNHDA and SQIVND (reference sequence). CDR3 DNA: TGTGCCAGTAGTATGGGGCTCTACGAGCAGTACTTC. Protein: CASSMGLYEQYF. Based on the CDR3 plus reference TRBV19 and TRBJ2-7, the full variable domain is DGGITQSPKYLFRKEGQNVTLSCEQNLNHDAMYWYRQDPGQGLRLIYYSQIVNDFQKGDIAEGYSVSREKKESFPLTVTSAQKNPTAFYLCASSMGLYEQYFGPGTRLTVT.

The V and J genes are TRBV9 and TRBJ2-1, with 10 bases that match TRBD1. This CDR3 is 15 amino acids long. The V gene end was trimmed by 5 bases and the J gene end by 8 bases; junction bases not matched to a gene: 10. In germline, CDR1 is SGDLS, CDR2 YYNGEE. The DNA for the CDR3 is TGTGCCAGCAGTCTCGACAGGGGGCGTGTAGATGAGCAGTTCTTC. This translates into CASSLDRGRVDEQFF.

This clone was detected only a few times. Here the CDR3 reads CASSQDRGTFSTDTQYF. The CDR3 nucleotides read TGTGCCAGCAGCCAAGACAGGGGGACTTTTAGCACAGATACGCAGTATTTT. The chain recombines TRBV14 with TRBJ2-3; TRBD1 might be the D (7 bases). The CDR3 extends over 17 amino acids. With 0 bases removed from V and 0 bases from J, the gap between germline ends came to 13 bases. The V gene's germline CDR1 is SGHDN and CDR2 FVKESK.

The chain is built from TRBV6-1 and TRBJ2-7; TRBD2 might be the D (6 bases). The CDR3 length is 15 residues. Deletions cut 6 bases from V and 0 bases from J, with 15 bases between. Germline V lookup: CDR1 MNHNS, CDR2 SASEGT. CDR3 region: CASSRDSLPSYEQYF. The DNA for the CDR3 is TGTGCCAGCAGCCGGGACTCTCTACCCTCCTACGAGCAGTACTTC.

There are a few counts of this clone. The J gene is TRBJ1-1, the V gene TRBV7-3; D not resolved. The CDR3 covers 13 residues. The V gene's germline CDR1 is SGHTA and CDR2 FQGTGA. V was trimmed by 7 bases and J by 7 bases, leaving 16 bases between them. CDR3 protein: CASKVPGRGEAFF. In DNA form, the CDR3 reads TGTGCCAGCAAGGTCCCAGGACGGGGTGAAGCTTTCTTT.

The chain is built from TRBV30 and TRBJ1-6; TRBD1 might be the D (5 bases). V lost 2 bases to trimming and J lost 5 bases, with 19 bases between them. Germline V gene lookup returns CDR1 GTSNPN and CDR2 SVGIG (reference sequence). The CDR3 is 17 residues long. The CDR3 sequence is CAWSTWRGAPHNSPLHF. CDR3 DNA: TGTGCCTGGAGTACCTGGCGTGGGGCCCCCCATAATTCACCCCTCCACTTT.

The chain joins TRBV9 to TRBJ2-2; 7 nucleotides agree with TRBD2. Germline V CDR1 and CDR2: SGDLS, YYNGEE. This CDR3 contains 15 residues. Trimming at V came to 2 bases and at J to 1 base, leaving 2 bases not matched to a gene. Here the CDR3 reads CASSVAGVNTGELFF. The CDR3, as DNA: TGTGCCAGCAGCGTTGCGGGGGTGAACACCGGGGAGCTGTTTTTT.

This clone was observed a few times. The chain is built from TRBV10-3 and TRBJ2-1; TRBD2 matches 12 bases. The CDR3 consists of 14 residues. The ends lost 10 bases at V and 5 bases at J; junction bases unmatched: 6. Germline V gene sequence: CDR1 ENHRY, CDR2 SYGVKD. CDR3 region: CATRLAGEDNEQFF. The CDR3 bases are TGTGCCACGCGACTAGCGGGAGAGGACAATGAGCAGTTCTTC.

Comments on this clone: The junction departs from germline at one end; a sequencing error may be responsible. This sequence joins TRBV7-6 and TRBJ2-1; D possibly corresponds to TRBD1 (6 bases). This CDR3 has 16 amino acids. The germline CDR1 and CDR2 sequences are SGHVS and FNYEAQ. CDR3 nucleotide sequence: TGTGCCAGCGGCTTAGCTGTAGGACAGCGACACAATGAGCAGTTCTTC. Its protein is CASGLAVGQRHNEQFF.

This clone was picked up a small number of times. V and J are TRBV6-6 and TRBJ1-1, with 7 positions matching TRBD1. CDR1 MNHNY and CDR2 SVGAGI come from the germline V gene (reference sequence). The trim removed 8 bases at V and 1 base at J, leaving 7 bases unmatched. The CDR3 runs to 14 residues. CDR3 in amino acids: CASGLAGGNTEAFF. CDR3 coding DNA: TGTGCCAGCGGCCTGGCAGGGGGGAACACTGAAGCTTTCTTT.

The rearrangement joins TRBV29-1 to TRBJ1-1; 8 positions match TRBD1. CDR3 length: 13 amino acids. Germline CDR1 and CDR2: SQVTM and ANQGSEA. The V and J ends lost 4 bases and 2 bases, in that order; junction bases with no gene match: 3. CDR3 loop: CSVGGQENTEAFF. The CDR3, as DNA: TGCAGCGTTGGGGGACAGGAAAACACTGAAGCTTTCTTT.

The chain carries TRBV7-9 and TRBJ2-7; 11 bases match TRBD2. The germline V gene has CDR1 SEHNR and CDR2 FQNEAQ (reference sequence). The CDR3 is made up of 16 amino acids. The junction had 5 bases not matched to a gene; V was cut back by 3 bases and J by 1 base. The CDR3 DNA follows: TGTGCCAGCAGCTTGGTAGCGGGGGGGCAATCCTACGAGCAGTACTTC. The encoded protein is CASSLVAGGQSYEQYF.

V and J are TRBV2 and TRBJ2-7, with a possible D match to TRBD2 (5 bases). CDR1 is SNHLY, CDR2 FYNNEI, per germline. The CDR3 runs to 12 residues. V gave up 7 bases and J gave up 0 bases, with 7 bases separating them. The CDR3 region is CASNRDSYEQYF. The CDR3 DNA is TGTGCCAGCAACCGGGACTCCTACGAGCAGTACTTC.